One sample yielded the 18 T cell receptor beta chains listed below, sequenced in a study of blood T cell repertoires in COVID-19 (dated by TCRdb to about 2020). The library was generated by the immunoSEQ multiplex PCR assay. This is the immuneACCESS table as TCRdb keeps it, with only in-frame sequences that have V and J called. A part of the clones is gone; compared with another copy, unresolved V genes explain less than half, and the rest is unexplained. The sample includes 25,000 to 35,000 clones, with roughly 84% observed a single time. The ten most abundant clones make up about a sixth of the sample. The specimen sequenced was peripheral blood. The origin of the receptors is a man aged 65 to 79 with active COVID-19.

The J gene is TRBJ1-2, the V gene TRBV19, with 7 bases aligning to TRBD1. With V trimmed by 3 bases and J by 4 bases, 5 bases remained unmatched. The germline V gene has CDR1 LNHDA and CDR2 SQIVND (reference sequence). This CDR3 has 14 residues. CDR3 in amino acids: CASSMDRNRYGYTF. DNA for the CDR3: TGTGCCAGTAGTATGGACAGGAACCGCTATGGCTACACCTTC.

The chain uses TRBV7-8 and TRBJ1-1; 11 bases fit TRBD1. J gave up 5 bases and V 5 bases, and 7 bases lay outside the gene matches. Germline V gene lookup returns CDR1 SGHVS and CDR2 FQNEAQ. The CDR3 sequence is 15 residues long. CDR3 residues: CASSTAGTGGTEAFF. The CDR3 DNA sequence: TGTGCCAGCAGCACAGCCGGGACAGGGGGTACTGAAGCTTTCTTT.

The DNA of the CDR3 is TGTGCCAGCAGCCAAGGTGGCGGCCGCTATGGCTACACCTTC. It yields the protein CASSQGGGRYGYTF. The gene calls are TRBV6-2 or TRBV6-3 and TRBJ1-2; D unclear. CDR1 MNHEY and CDR2 SVGEGT come from the germline V gene. Between the trimmed V and J ends, which lost 6 bases and 4 bases, there was a span of 15 bases. This CDR3 is 14 amino acids long.

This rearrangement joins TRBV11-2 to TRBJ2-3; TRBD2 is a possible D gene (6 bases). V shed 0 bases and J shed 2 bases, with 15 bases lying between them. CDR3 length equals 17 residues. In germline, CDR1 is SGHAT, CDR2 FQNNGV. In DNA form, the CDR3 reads TGTGCCAGCAGCTTAGAGTCGGTTGGGGGGTACACAGATACGCAGTATTTT. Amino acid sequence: CASSLESVGGYTDTQYF.

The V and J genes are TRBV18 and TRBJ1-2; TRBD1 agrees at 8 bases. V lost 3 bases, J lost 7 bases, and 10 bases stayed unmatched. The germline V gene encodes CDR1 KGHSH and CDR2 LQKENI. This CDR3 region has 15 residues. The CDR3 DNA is TGTGCCAGCTCACCGGGGACAGGCTGGGGGACTGGCTACACCTTC. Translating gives CASSPGTGWGTGYTF.

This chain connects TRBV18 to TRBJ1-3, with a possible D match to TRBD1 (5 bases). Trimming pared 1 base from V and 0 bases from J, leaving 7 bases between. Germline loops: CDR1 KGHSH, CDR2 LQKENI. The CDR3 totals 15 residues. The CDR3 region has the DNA TGTGCCAGCTCACCACGTGACAGCTCTGGAAACACCATATATTTT. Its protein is CASSPRDSSGNTIYF.

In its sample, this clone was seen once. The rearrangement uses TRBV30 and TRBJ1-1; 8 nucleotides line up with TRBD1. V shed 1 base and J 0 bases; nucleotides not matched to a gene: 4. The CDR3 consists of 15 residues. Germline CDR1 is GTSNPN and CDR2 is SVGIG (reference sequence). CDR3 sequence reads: CAWSALDRVNTEAFF. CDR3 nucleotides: TGTGCCTGGAGTGCCCTGGACAGGGTGAACACTGAAGCTTTCTTT.

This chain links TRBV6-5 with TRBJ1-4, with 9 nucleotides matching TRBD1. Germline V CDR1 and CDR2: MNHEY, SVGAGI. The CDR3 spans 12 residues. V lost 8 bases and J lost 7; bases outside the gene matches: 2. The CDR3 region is CASDRGFEKLFF. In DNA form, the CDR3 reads TGTGCCAGCGACAGGGGGTTTGAAAAACTGTTTTTT.

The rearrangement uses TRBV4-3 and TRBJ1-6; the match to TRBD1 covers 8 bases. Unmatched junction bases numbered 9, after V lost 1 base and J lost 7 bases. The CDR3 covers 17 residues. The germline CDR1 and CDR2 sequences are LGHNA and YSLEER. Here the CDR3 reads CASSQASPGTGNSPLHF. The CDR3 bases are TGCGCCAGCAGCCAAGCCTCTCCCGGGACAGGCAATTCACCCCTCCACTTT.

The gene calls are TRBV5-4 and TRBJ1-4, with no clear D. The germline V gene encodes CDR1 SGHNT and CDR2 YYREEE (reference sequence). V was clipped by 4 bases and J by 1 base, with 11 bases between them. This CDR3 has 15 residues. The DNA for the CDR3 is TGTGCCAGCAGCCCCGACGCAGGAACTAATGAAAAACTGTTTTTT. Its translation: CASSPDAGTNEKLFF. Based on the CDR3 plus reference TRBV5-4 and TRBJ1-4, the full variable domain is ETGVTQSPTHLIKTRGQQVTLRCSSQSGHNTVSWYQQALGQGPQFIFQYYREEENGRGNFPPRFSGLQFPNYSSELNVNALELDDSALYLCASSPDAGTNEKLFFGSGTQLSVL.

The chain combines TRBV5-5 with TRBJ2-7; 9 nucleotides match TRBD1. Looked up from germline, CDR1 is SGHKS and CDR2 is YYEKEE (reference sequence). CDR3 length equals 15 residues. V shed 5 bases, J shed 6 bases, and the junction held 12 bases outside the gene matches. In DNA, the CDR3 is TGTGCCAGCAGTCCTCGGCCGGGACAGGGTGGCGAGCAGTACTTC. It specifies CASSPRPGQGGEQYF.

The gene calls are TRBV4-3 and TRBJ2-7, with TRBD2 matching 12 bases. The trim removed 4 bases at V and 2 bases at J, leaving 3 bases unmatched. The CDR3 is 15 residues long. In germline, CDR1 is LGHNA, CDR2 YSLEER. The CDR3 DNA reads TGCGCCAGCAGCCCAGGACTAGCGGGGACCTACGAGCAGTACTTC. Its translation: CASSPGLAGTYEQYF.

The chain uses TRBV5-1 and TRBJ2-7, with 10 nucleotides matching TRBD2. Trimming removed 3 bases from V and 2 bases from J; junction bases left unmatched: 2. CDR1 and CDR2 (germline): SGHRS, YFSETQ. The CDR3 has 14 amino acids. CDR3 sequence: CASSSGLATYEQYF. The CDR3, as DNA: TGCGCCAGCAGCTCGGGACTAGCGACCTACGAGCAGTACTTC.

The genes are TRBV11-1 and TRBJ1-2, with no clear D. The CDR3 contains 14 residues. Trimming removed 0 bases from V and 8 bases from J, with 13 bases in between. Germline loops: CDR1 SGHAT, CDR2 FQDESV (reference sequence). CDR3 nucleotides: TGTGCCAGCAGCTTAGCGACGGGAGTCGGAGGCTACACCTTC. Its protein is CASSLATGVGGYTF.

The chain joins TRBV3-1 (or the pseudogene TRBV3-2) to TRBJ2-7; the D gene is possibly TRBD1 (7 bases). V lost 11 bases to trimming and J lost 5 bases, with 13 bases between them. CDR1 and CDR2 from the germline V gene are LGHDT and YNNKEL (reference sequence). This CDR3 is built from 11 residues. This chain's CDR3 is CASGGGDEQYF. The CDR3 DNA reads TGTGCCTCCGGAGGGGGCGACGAGCAGTACTTC.

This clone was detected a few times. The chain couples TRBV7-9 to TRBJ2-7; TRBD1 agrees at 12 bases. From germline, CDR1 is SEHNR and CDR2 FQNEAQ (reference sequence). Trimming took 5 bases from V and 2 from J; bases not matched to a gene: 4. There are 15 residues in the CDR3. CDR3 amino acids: CASSQGQGATYEQYF. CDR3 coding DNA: TGTGCCAGCAGCCAGGGACAGGGGGCAACCTACGAGCAGTACTTC. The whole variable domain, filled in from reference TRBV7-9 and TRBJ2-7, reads DTGVSQNPRHKITKRGQNVTFRCDPISEHNRLYWYRQTLGQGPEFLTYFQNEAQLEKSRLLSDRFSAERPKGSFSTLEIQRTEQGDSAMYLCASSQGQGATYEQYFGPGTRLTVT.

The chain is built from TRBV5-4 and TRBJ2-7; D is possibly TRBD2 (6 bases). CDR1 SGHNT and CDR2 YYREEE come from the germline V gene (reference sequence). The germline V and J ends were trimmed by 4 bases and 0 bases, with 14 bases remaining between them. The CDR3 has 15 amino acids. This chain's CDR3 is CASSARGTASYEQYF. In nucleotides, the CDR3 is TGTGCCAGCAGCGCTCGCGGGACGGCCTCCTACGAGCAGTACTTC.

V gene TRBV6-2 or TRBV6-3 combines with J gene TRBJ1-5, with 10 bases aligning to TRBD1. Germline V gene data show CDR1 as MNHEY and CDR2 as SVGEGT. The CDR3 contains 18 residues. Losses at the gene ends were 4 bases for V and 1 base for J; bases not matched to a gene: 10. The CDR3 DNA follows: TGTGCCAGCAGTTCCCGTCCGGGACAGGGGAGCAGCAATCAGCCCCAGCATTTT. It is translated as CASSSRPGQGSSNQPQHF.